The rows below give T cell receptor beta chains drawn from one sample of a study of post-analysis software for immune sequencing data. TCRdb analysed the PCR reads with MiXCR anew, one entry per CDR3 protein. The sample has 350,000 to 500,000 distinct CDR3 sequences, approximately 42% seen once. The specimen sequenced was blood. The receptors come from a girl aged 2-10 years with multiple sclerosis. Each CDR3 is given with its conserved first and last residue. The D gene is left open where the match is weak. Some rows have no size entry. The others give once, few or many, or a class for an expanded clone.

clone_size	v_call	d_call	j_call	cdr3_aa	cdr3_nt
NA	TRBV5-1	NA	TRBJ2-1	CASSSVPRSERPYNEQFF	TGCGCCAGCAGCTCAGTGCCCCGTTCCGAAAGACCTTACAATGAGCAGTTCTTC
NA	TRBV11-2	NA	TRBJ2-6	CASRREEGANVLTF	TGTGCCAGCCGGAGGGAGGAAGGGGCCAACGTCCTGACTTTC
NA	TRBV20-1	NA	TRBJ1-1	CGNTEAFF	TGCGGGAACACTGAAGCTTTCTTT
few	TRBV28	NA	TRBJ2-3	CASSLKWQAVRTDTQYF	TGTGCCAGCAGTTTAAAGTGGCAGGCGGTGCGCACAGATACGCAGTATTTT
few	TRBV7-6	NA	TRBJ2-7	CASSLTTPISSYEQYF	TGTGCCAGCAGCTTAACGACACCCATAAGCTCCTACGAGCAGTACTTC
once	TRBV3-1	NA	TRBJ2-1	CASSQTSGNEQFF	TGTGCCAGCAGCCAAACTTCCGGGAATGAGCAGTTCTTC
NA	TRBV5-1	TRBD1	TRBJ2-6	CASSLALRAGTGLVGANVLTF	TGCGCCAGCAGCTTGGCCTTACGAGCGGGGACAGGGCTGGTTGGGGCCAACGTCCTGACTTTC
NA	TRBV10-3	NA	TRBJ2-5	CAISANKDDFGKETQYF	TGTGCCATCAGTGCAAATAAGGATGATTTCGGGAAAGAGACCCAGTACTTC
NA	TRBV10-3	TRBD1	TRBJ1-5	CAISEGQGAYQPQHF	TGTGCCATCAGTGAGGGACAGGGGGCATATCAGCCCCAGCATTTT
NA	TRBV4-1	NA	TRBJ2-3	CASSRTPGGVSTDTQYF	TGCGCCAGCAGCCGTACCCCAGGGGGGGTTAGCACAGATACGCAGTATTTT
few	TRBV5-6	TRBD1	TRBJ2-5	CASSFQGVQETQYF	TGTGCCAGCAGCTTCCAGGGGGTCCAAGAGACCCAGTACTTC
NA	TRBV7-9	TRBD1	TRBJ2-5	CASRPRTGKIETQYF	TGTGCCAGCAGACCGCGGACAGGGAAAATTGAGACCCAGTACTTC
NA	TRBV27	TRBD1	TRBJ2-7	CASSIKPGQTYEQYF	TGTGCCAGCAGTATCAAACCGGGACAGACCTACGAGCAGTACTTC
NA	TRBV29-1	TRBD2	TRBJ2-1	CSLYSPAGGSEQFF	TGCAGCCTCTATAGCCCAGCGGGGGGGAGTGAGCAGTTCTTC
NA	TRBV2	NA	TRBJ2-7	CASTPKISPLWFEQYF	TGTGCCAGCACTCCAAAAATTTCCCCCCTGTGGTTCGAGCAGTACTTC
NA	TRBV5-1	NA	TRBJ2-1	CASSLERPLDNGQFF	TGCGCCAGCAGCTTGGAGAGGCCTTTGGACAATGGACAGTTCTTC
NA	TRBV28	NA	TRBJ2-3	CASSLSTDYTDTQYF	TGTGCCAGCAGTTTATCGACAGACTACACAGATACGCAGTATTTT
NA	TRBV7-2	NA	TRBJ1-2	CASSSSGGPYGYTF	TGTGCCAGCAGCTCGTCCGGGGGCCCCTATGGCTACACCTTC
NA	TRBV20-1	NA	TRBJ2-7	CSARKSSYEQYF	TGCAGTGCCCGGAAAAGCTCCTACGAGCAGTACTTC
few	TRBV29-1	TRBD2	TRBJ2-1	CSVETWTSGGPREQFF	TGCAGCGTTGAAACCTGGACTAGCGGGGGACCAAGGGAGCAGTTCTTC
few	TRBV20-1	NA	TRBJ1-6	CSARDIYRGLNNSPLHF	TGCAGTGCTAGAGACATCTACCGGGGGTTGAATAATTCACCCCTCCACTTT
NA	TRBV28	NA	TRBJ2-7	CASSLSGRVEQYF	TGTGCCAGCAGTTTAAGTGGCAGGGTCGAGCAGTACTTC
few	TRBV28	NA	TRBJ2-7	CASSLIRDIYEQYF	TGTGCCAGCAGTTTGATCCGTGATATTTACGAGCAGTACTTC
NA	TRBV6-5	NA	TRBJ1-2	CASSAANYGYTF	TGTGCCAGCAGTGCAGCTAACTATGGCTACACCTTC
NA	TRBV7-3	NA	TRBJ2-3	CAGSLGDTQYF	TGTGCCGGCAGCTTGGGGGATACGCAGTATTTT
NA	TRBV27	TRBD1	TRBJ1-2	CASRPSLGRGDYGYTF	TGTGCCAGCAGGCCCTCTCTTGGCAGGGGGGACTATGGCTACACCTTC
few	TRBV5-4	NA	TRBJ1-2	CASSTLHQTDSVGGYTF	TGTGCCAGCAGCACCCTCCACCAGACAGACAGTGTCGGTGGCTACACCTTC
few	TRBV9	NA	TRBJ2-3	CASSVDSTDTQYF	TGTGCCAGCAGCGTAGATTCCACAGATACGCAGTATTTT
NA	TRBV5-1	NA	TRBJ2-5	CASSFEGGRYQETQYF	TGCGCCAGCAGCTTTGAAGGGGGGCGATACCAAGAGACCCAGTACTTC
NA	TRBV10-3	TRBD1	TRBJ2-7	CAISEQGQLILTYEQYF	TGTGCCATCAGTGAGCAGGGACAGCTTATATTGACCTACGAGCAGTACTTC
NA	TRBV6-1	NA	TRBJ1-4	CASSEQGVGEKLFF	TGTGCCAGCAGTGAGCAGGGTGTCGGTGAAAAACTGTTTTTT
few	TRBV5-6	NA	TRBJ1-2	CASSLAVQGLYGYTF	TGTGCCAGCAGCTTGGCCGTACAGGGCCTCTATGGCTACACCTTC
NA	TRBV2	NA	TRBJ2-7	CASSEWLSGAYEQYF	TGTGCCAGCAGTGAATGGCTTAGCGGAGCCTACGAGCAGTACTTC
few	TRBV20-1	NA	TRBJ2-3	CSAIVRAGDTQYF	TGCAGTGCTATTGTGCGGGCCGGGGATACGCAGTATTTT
few	TRBV27	NA	TRBJ2-1	CASSLSSPATIGDEQFF	TGTGCCAGCAGTTTATCTAGTCCAGCGACCATCGGGGATGAGCAGTTCTTC
many	TRBV20-1	NA	TRBJ1-5	CSARGGGNQPQHF	TGCAGTGCTAGGGGAGGGGGGAACCAGCCCCAGCATTTT
NA	TRBV14	TRBD2	TRBJ2-3	CASSQETMGLPSRDTQYF	TGTGCCAGCAGCCAAGAGACGATGGGACTACCCTCTAGAGATACGCAGTATTTT
NA	TRBV20-1	NA	TRBJ1-4	CSARGAGENEKLFF	TGCAGTGCTAGAGGGGCGGGGGAAAATGAAAAACTGTTTTTT
few	TRBV6-2/TRBV6-3	TRBD1	TRBJ1-2	CASSFGDRVGANYGYTF	TGTGCCAGCAGTTTCGGGGACAGGGTTGGAGCTAACTATGGCTACACCTTC
NA	TRBV28	NA	TRBJ1-5	CASKETGIGDQPQHF	TGTGCCAGCAAAGAGACAGGTATCGGGGATCAGCCCCAGCATTTT
NA	TRBV7-9	NA	TRBJ2-5	CASSLYVRAGETQYF	TGTGCCAGCAGCTTATACGTACGGGCCGGGGAGACCCAGTACTTC
NA	TRBV6-5	TRBD1	TRBJ1-5	CASSLTGGAAQPQHF	TGTGCCAGCAGCCTTACAGGGGGCGCAGCTCAGCCCCAGCATTTT
NA	TRBV6-4	TRBD2	TRBJ2-1	CASSDPSGSYNEQFF	TGTGCCAGCAGTGACCCTAGCGGCTCCTACAATGAGCAGTTCTTC
NA	TRBV18	NA	TRBJ1-6	CASSLFPGTLLNSPLHF	TGTGCCAGCTCACTGTTTCCCGGGACACTATTAAATTCACCCCTCCACTTT
NA	TRBV12-3/TRBV12-4	NA	TRBJ2-4	CASSLALRGFLAKNIQYF	TGTGCCAGCAGTTTAGCGCTAAGGGGGTTTCTAGCCAAAAACATTCAGTACTTC
NA	TRBV7-2	NA	TRBJ2-5	CASSLHASEQETQYF	TGTGCCAGCAGCTTACACGCTAGCGAGCAAGAGACCCAGTACTTC
NA	TRBV7-2	NA	TRBJ2-7	CASSSIADSYEQYF	TGTGCCAGCAGCTCGATAGCCGATTCCTACGAGCAGTACTTC
NA	TRBV20-1	NA	TRBJ1-1	CSASTPVVVFEAFF	TGCAGTGCTAGTACCCCGGTGGTTGTATTTGAAGCTTTCTTT
NA	TRBV20-1	TRBD1	TRBJ1-4	CSASARQGVGKRFF	TGCAGTGCTAGTGCTCGACAGGGAGTAGGAAAACGGTTTTTT
NA	TRBV13	NA	TRBJ1-1	CASSFNRLAFF	TGTGCCAGCAGCTTTAACCGCCTAGCTTTCTTT
NA	TRBV9	TRBD2	TRBJ2-1	CASSVDGRGYNEQFF	TGTGCCAGCAGCGTAGACGGGAGGGGCTACAATGAGCAGTTCTTC
NA	TRBV7-9	TRBD1	TRBJ1-6	CASSSSGQGHSPLHF	TGTGCCAGCAGCTCCTCGGGACAGGGGCATTCACCCCTCCACTTT
few	TRBV7-2	TRBD2	TRBJ2-3	CASRRLAGEVTDTQYF	TGTGCCAGCAGGCGACTAGCGGGAGAGGTCACAGATACGCAGTATTTT
few	TRBV29-1	TRBD2	TRBJ2-1	CSVGRRAAGVKPSSYNEQFF	TGCAGCGTTGGTCGGAGAGCGGCGGGAGTGAAGCCCAGCTCCTACAATGAGCAGTTCTTC
few	TRBV12-3/TRBV12-4	NA	TRBJ2-3	CASSFLSDTQYF	TGTGCCAGCAGTTTTTTGTCAGATACGCAGTATTTT
few	TRBV20-1	NA	TRBJ2-7	CSASRYPDRREQYF	TGCAGTGCTAGTCGCTACCCTGACAGGCGCGAGCAGTACTTC
NA	TRBV12-3/TRBV12-4	TRBD2	TRBJ2-5	CASSSGGSHGGQYF	TGTGCCAGCAGCTCGGGAGGCTCCCATGGGGGGCAGTACTTC